The clone carrying this T cell receptor (beta chain) was counted between two and nine times. Its target is unknown. The data derive from a study of cytomegalovirus exposure and HLA in healthy donors. With 6 bases clipped from V and 8 bases from J, the junction kept 19 bases outside the gene matches. This CDR3 contains 17 residues. Germline V gene lookup returns CDR1 SNHLY and CDR2 FYNNEI. Broader study findings: Researchers left out some V segments, among them TRBV6-2 and TRBV6-3, as indistinguishable.

PCR employed 60 Vbeta and 13 Jbeta primers. TCRdb's table, derived via immunoSEQ multiplex PCR, lists solely in-frame clones and lacks some. This table holds 200,000 or so clones, 75% to 80% found once. The sequenced material came from PBMCs. The chain employs TRBV2 and TRBJ2-1; 7 nucleotides agree with TRBD1. The origin of this receptor is a woman under 40 in good health and CMV-seropositive. CDR3 region: CASRGSWSGQQMHEQFF. Here the CDR3 DNA reads TGTGCCAGCAGGGGGTCTTGGTCGGGACAGCAGATGCATGAGCAGTTCTTC.